Each of the 3 T cell receptor beta chains below was sequenced from the same sample in a study of cytomegalovirus exposure and HLA in healthy donors. The PCR had 60 Vbeta and 13 Jbeta primers. Profiled with immunoSEQ multiplex PCR; TCRdb holds only in-frame clones, not every one. The profile shows some 150,000 clones, more than 70% of them singletons. Sequences were obtained from PBMCs. These receptors all stem from a man aged 40-49 years in good health and CMV-seronegative.

The CDR3 protein is CASSHGQGANYEQYF. The CDR3 DNA reads TGTGCCAGCAGCCATGGACAGGGGGCTAACTACGAGCAGTACTTC. The rearrangement uses TRBV7-9 and TRBJ2-7; 11 bases map to TRBD1. V gave up 5 bases and J gave up 3 bases; unmatched junction bases: 6. Germline V gene sequence: CDR1 SEHNR, CDR2 FQNEAQ (reference sequence). The CDR3 is 15 residues long. Full variable domain (rest looked up from reference TRBV7-9 and TRBJ2-7): DTGVSQNPRHKITKRGQNVTFRCDPISEHNRLYWYRQTLGQGPEFLTYFQNEAQLEKSRLLSDRFSAERPKGSFSTLEIQRTEQGDSAMYLCASSHGQGANYEQYFGPGTRLTVT.

The chain joins TRBV11-2 to TRBJ1-6; TRBD1 might be the D (5 bases). With 0 bases removed from V and 17 bases from J, the gap between germline ends came to 11 bases. The CDR3 is made up of 12 amino acids. CDR1 and CDR2 (germline): SGHAT, FQNNGV. CDR3 DNA: TGTGCCAGCAGCTTAGAGTTGGGACTCATCCACTTT. It codes for CASSLELGLIHF.

The chain employs TRBV10-3 and TRBJ1-2; 8 bases are a match to TRBD1. With V trimmed by 3 bases and J by 2 bases, 8 bases remained unmatched. CDR3 length: 16 residues. The germline V gene encodes CDR1 ENHRY and CDR2 SYGVKD. The CDR3 bases are TGTGCCATCAGTGAAAGGACAGGGACGCCCAACTATGGCTACACCTTC. Its protein is CAISERTGTPNYGYTF.